These 27 T cell receptor beta chains were all obtained from the same sample, sequenced in a study of chemoradiotherapy in HPV16-positive cancers. TCRdb's copy holds only in-frame clones and misses some; the assay was immunoSEQ multiplex PCR. The repertoire consists of approximately 14,000 clones, with roughly 63% occurring once and the leading ten covering around a fifth. This specimen was taken from a patient who underwent chemoradiotherapy. Source of these receptors: a human donor with HPV-associated anogenital cancer.

The chain joins TRBV18 to TRBJ2-5; no definite D call. Germline CDR1 and CDR2: KGHSH and LQKENI. Trimming took off 3 bases at V and 2 bases at J, with 7 bases between the two ends. The CDR3 is 13 residues long. CDR3 amino acids: CASSPNRQETQYF. CDR3 coding DNA: TGTGCCAGCTCACCGAACAGACAAGAGACCCAGTACTTC.

The chain uses TRBV5-4 and TRBJ1-1; D gene ambiguous. The germline V and J ends were trimmed by 4 bases and 5 bases, with 15 bases remaining between them. Germline CDR1 and CDR2: SGHNT and YYREEE (reference sequence). The CDR3 sequence is 14 residues long. CDR3 DNA: TGTGCCAGCAGCCAAGAAATATCGGGGACTGAAGCTTTCTTT. Amino acids: CASSQEISGTEAFF.

This clone showed up just a few times. CDR3 nucleotides: TGTGCCAGCACCAAGGGGGGGACTGAAGCTTTCTTT. Amino acids: CASTKGGTEAFF. The rearrangement links TRBV2 to TRBJ1-1, with D perhaps matching TRBD1 (6 bases). Per the germline V gene, CDR1 is SNHLY and CDR2 is FYNNEI. Trimming stripped 7 bases from V and 5 bases from J, with 11 bases between. The CDR3 covers 12 residues.

The CDR3 DNA reads as TGTGCCAGCAGCACCACAGGGTTGGCTGAAGCTTTCTTT. Translated: CASSTTGLAEAFF. V and J are TRBV6-5 and TRBJ1-1; the D gene is possibly TRBD1 (6 bases). Trimming pared 6 bases from V and 6 bases from J, leaving 14 bases between. CDR1 and CDR2 (germline): MNHEY, SVGAGI. This CDR3 is 13 amino acids long.

The genes are TRBV27 and TRBJ1-2; tentative D call: TRBD1 (5 bases). Trimming took off 9 bases at V and 2 bases at J, with 13 bases between the two ends. CDR1 MNHEY and CDR2 SMNVEV come from the germline V gene (reference sequence). The CDR3 contains 13 residues. CDR3 region: CASSDTTNYGYTF. The CDR3 region has the DNA TGTGCCAGTTCGGACACAACGAACTATGGCTACACCTTC.

The chain is built from TRBV19 and TRBJ1-6; D is uncertain. The CDR3 is 13 residues long. Trimming removed 8 bases at V and 9 bases at J, with 14 bases between. Germline CDR1 and CDR2: LNHDA and SQIVND (reference sequence). CDR3: CASGMEVLSPLHF. The CDR3 nucleotides read TGTGCCAGTGGAATGGAGGTCCTTTCACCCCTCCACTTT.

The V and J genes are TRBV11-2 and TRBJ2-7, with D possibly being TRBD1 (6 bases). Trimming cost V 5 bases and J 4 bases, with 15 bases left between them. CDR3 size: 14 residues. Germline-derived CDR1 and CDR2 are SGHAT and FQNNGV. The CDR3 sequence: CASSAIQGMYEQYF. The CDR3 region has the DNA TGTGCCAGCAGCGCGATACAGGGAATGTACGAGCAGTACTTC.

There are a few counts of this clone. The chain couples TRBV28 to TRBJ1-6; D is unclear. The germline gives CDR1 MDHEN, CDR2 SYDVKM. The ends were cut back, 8 bases at V and 7 bases at J, with 12 bases in the middle. The CDR3 consists of 13 residues. CDR3 loop: CASGRQPNSPLHF. The CDR3 region has the DNA TGTGCCAGCGGTCGGCAGCCAAATTCACCCCTCCACTTT.

The rearrangement uses TRBV10-3 and TRBJ1-3; D is unclear. Trimming stripped 0 bases from V and 2 bases from J, with 20 bases between. The CDR3 has 19 residues. Germline V gene data show CDR1 as ENHRY and CDR2 as SYGVKD. The CDR3 is CAISESLSRSGMTGNTIYF. The DNA of the CDR3 is TGTGCCATCAGTGAGTCGTTATCCCGAAGTGGAATGACTGGAAACACCATATATTTT.

The chain links TRBV2 to TRBJ1-3; the D gene is possibly TRBD1 (5 bases). Germline assignment: CDR1 SNHLY and CDR2 FYNNEI. The CDR3 is made up of 15 amino acids. Trimming shortened V by 4 bases and J by 3 bases, and 13 bases separated the two germline ends. CDR3 protein: CASSGGIFGGNTIYF. The CDR3 DNA reads TGTGCCAGCAGTGGGGGGATTTTCGGTGGAAACACCATATATTTT. The variable domain in full, with the rest retrieved from reference TRBV2 and TRBJ1-3, is EPEVTQTPSHQVTQMGQEVILRCVPISNHLYFYWYRQILGQKVEFLVSFYNNEISEKSEIFDDQFSVERPDGSNFTLKIRSTKLEDSAMYFCASSGGIFGGNTIYFGEGSWLTVV.

This clone was observed once. The chain has TRBV2 and TRBJ2-5, with 15 positions matching TRBD2. The germline gives CDR1 SNHLY, CDR2 FYNNEI. After removal of 8 bases from V and 1 base from J, the junction contained 5 bases not matched to a gene. The CDR3 runs to 16 residues. The CDR3 sequence: CASGGLAGGGQETQYF. The CDR3 DNA follows: TGTGCCAGCGGGGGACTAGCGGGAGGAGGCCAAGAGACCCAGTACTTC. The full variable domain, rest sourced from reference TRBV2 and TRBJ2-5, is EPEVTQTPSHQVTQMGQEVILRCVPISNHLYFYWYRQILGQKVEFLVSFYNNEISEKSEIFDDQFSVERPDGSNFTLKIRSTKLEDSAMYFCASGGLAGGGQETQYFGPGTRLLVL.

The chain has TRBV4-1 and TRBJ1-5; D is possibly TRBD1 (5 bases). V lost 0 bases, J lost 2 bases, and 5 bases lay in between. CDR3 length: 14 residues. Germline lookup yields CDR1 MGHRA and CDR2 YSYEKL. The CDR3: CASSQEGGNQPQHF. The CDR3 DNA follows: TGCGCCAGCAGCCAAGAGGGGGGCAATCAGCCCCAGCATTTT.

The V and J genes are TRBV28 and TRBJ2-7; D call uncertain. Germline lookup yields CDR1 MDHEN and CDR2 SYDVKM. V was shortened by 7 bases and J by 4 bases, with 14 bases between the two germline ends. The CDR3 is made up of 13 amino acids. CDR3 sequence reads: CASTINLRYEQYF. In nucleotides, the CDR3 is TGTGCCAGCACCATTAACCTCAGGTACGAGCAGTACTTC. Combining the CDR3 with reference TRBV28 and TRBJ2-7 gives the whole variable domain DVKVTQSSRYLVKRTGEKVFLECVQDMDHENMFWYRQDPGLGLRLIYFSYDVKMKEKGDIPEGYSVSREKKERFSLILESASTNQTSMYLCASTINLRYEQYFGPGTRLTVT.

V gene TRBV19 combines with J gene TRBJ2-5; D gene uncertain. Trimming stripped 5 bases from V and 4 bases from J, with 11 bases between. The germline gives CDR1 LNHDA, CDR2 SQIVND (reference sequence). This CDR3 has 13 residues. CDR3 DNA sequence: TGTGCCAGTAGTTCCGGTCTGGGAGAGACCCAGTACTTC. Residues: CASSSGLGETQYF.

The chain is built from TRBV30 and TRBJ1-1; D gene uncertain. The germline V gene encodes CDR1 GTSNPN and CDR2 SVGIG (reference sequence). V gave up 3 bases and J gave up 1 base, with 9 bases separating them. This CDR3 is 13 amino acids long. Here the CDR3 reads CAWSPSSNTEAFF. CDR3 nucleotide sequence: TGTGCCTGGAGCCCCTCCTCGAACACTGAAGCTTTCTTT.

The rearrangement uses TRBV6-1 and TRBJ2-5, with D unclear. This CDR3 is 9 amino acids long. Germline V gives CDR1 MNHNS, CDR2 SASEGT. Trimming shortened V by 10 bases and J by 7 bases, and 7 bases separated the two germline ends. The CDR3 loop reads CATRGTQYF. The DNA for the CDR3 is TGTGCCACCCGCGGGACCCAGTACTTC.

CDR3 region: CARFRQDIGDGYTF. The CDR3 nucleotides are TGTGCCAGGTTCCGGCAGGATATCGGTGATGGCTACACCTTC. The chain employs TRBV2 and TRBJ1-2; D ambiguous. CDR1 SNHLY and CDR2 FYNNEI come from the germline V gene. V lost 9 bases and J 6 bases, leaving 20 bases between the germline ends. CDR3 length equals 14 residues.

This clone was seen only a few times. Here the CDR3 reads CASSQDQGNTEAFF. The CDR3 nucleotides read TGCGCCAGCAGCCAAGATCAGGGGAACACTGAAGCTTTCTTT. The chain carries TRBV4-3 and TRBJ1-1, with TRBD1 as a possible D gene (5 bases). V was pared by 0 bases and J by 1 base, with 6 bases between. Germline V lookup: CDR1 LGHNA, CDR2 YSLEER. There are 14 residues in the CDR3.

The chain has TRBV4-1 and TRBJ2-3; 10 bases align to TRBD1. Trimming at V came to 4 bases and at J to 1 base, leaving 8 bases not matched to a gene. The CDR3 is 17 amino acids. Germline V lookup: CDR1 MGHRA, CDR2 YSYEKL. CDR3 DNA: TGCGCCAGCAGCCGGACAGGGGGTCTGACGGGCACAGATACGCAGTATTTT. This encodes CASSRTGGLTGTDTQYF.

The chain combines TRBV7-7 with TRBJ2-2; D gene unclear. The CDR3 runs to 14 residues. V lost 11 bases, J lost 3 bases, and 16 bases lay in between. Germline lookup yields CDR1 SSHAT and CDR2 FNYEAQ (reference sequence). CDR3 region: CASKVDGYTGELFF. Written as DNA, the CDR3 is TGTGCCTCCAAGGTTGATGGGTACACCGGGGAGCTGTTTTTT.

The chain joins TRBV5-1 to TRBJ1-2; 11 bases agree with TRBD1. After removal of 5 bases from V and 5 bases from J, the junction contained 5 bases not matched to a gene. The CDR3 consists of 14 residues. Per germline, CDR1 SGHRS and CDR2 YFSETQ. The chain's CDR3 is CASRPGTGGYGYTF. For the CDR3, the DNA is TGCGCCAGCAGACCCGGGACAGGGGGGTATGGCTACACCTTC.

The J gene is TRBJ2-3, the V gene TRBV10-3; possible D gene TRBD1, 8 bases. The CDR3 extends over 14 amino acids. The V gene's germline CDR1 is ENHRY and CDR2 SYGVKD. V dropped 8 bases and J dropped 0 bases, with 12 bases sitting between them. The CDR3 region is CAIHRGGSTDTQYF. The CDR3 nucleotides read TGTGCCATCCACAGGGGGGGAAGCACAGATACGCAGTATTTT.

This rearrangement joins TRBV9 to TRBJ1-2; D not resolved. V lost 0 bases and J 3 bases, leaving 9 bases between the germline ends. CDR1 and CDR2 (germline): SGDLS, YYNGEE. This CDR3 comprises 14 residues. The CDR3 loop reads CASSVDMGYYGYTF. The CDR3 DNA reads TGTGCCAGCAGCGTAGACATGGGGTACTATGGCTACACCTTC.

The chain is built from TRBV2 and TRBJ1-1; 9 bases map to TRBD1. The CDR3 is 15 residues long. The V segment lost 9 bases and the J segment 1 base; nucleotides outside the gene matches: 9. Germline V gives CDR1 SNHLY, CDR2 FYNNEI. The CDR3 region is CARNRGQNWNTEAFF. CDR3 nucleotides: TGTGCCAGAAACAGGGGGCAAAATTGGAACACTGAAGCTTTCTTT.

The rearrangement joins TRBV27 to TRBJ2-7; tentatively, D is TRBD1 (6 bases). The CDR3 has 13 amino acids. The ends were cut back, 5 bases at V and 12 bases at J, with 20 bases in the middle. Germline V gene lookup returns CDR1 MNHEY and CDR2 SMNVEV (reference sequence). This chain's CDR3 is CASSNNEQGARYF. CDR3 nucleotide sequence: TGTGCCAGCAGTAACAACGAACAGGGAGCGAGGTACTTC.

The chain recombines TRBV2 with TRBJ2-3; 7 nucleotides align to TRBD2. The CDR3 loop spans 13 amino acids. The J segment lost 11 bases and the V segment lost 11 bases, leaving 16 bases of the junction unmatched. CDR1 and CDR2 (germline): SNHLY, FYNNEI. The CDR3 nucleotides read TGTGCCTCAGCGGGGACTTTCTCGGAGGGGCAGTATTTT. It translates to CASAGTFSEGQYF.

In its sample, this clone is medium-sized. The J gene is TRBJ2-7, the V gene TRBV5-4; D remains ambiguous. CDR3 size: 12 residues. From germline, CDR1 is SGHNT and CDR2 YYREEE (reference sequence). Trimming took off 2 bases at V and 6 bases at J, with 9 bases between the two ends. The CDR3 spells CASSLDSGEQYF. The CDR3 nucleotides are TGTGCCAGCAGCTTAGATTCTGGCGAGCAGTACTTC.